This TCR beta chain derives from a study of shared clonotypes between healthy human individuals. Terminally differentiated effector memory CD45RA+ cells were excluded by CCR7 positive selection of CD45RO-negative cells. This clone was observed once. Its antigen is undetermined. Measured with immunoSEQ multiplex PCR; TCRdb has only the in-frame clones, and not every one. The sample includes millions of clones, less than 95% of them seen just once. V lost 2 bases, J lost 12 bases, and 20 bases lay in between. This CDR3 is 15 amino acids long. Looked up from germline, CDR1 is SGHRS and CDR2 is YFSETQ. Study-level results: Generation probabilities of non-shared clonotypes were lower (relative to those shared by all four donors).

The chain links TRBV5-1 to TRBJ1-4; D is unclear. The receptor was derived from a man between 18 and 29 years old in good health. Sequencing was carried out using naive CD8+ T cells sorted from blood. The CDR3 loop is CASSFDEDGDMELFF. In nucleotides, the CDR3 is TGCGCCAGCAGCTTCGACGAGGACGGTGATATGGAACTGTTTTTT. The full variable domain, rest sourced from reference TRBV5-1 and TRBJ1-4, is KAGVTQTPRYLIKTRGQQVTLSCSPISGHRSVSWYQQTPGQGLQFLFEYFSETQRNKGNFPGRFSGRQFSNSRSEMNVSTLELGDSALYLCASSFDEDGDMELFFGSGTQLSVL.